This T cell receptor beta chain was sequenced during a study of T cell repertoires in ileal Crohn's disease. Trimming cost V 0 bases and J 0 bases, with 6 bases left between them. Germline V CDR1 and CDR2: SGHRS, YFSETQ. This CDR3 has 14 residues. Sequenced by immunoSEQ multiplex PCR; TCRdb stores in-frame clones only, minus some. The sample shows about 16,000 clones, under 95% of them seen only once. The sample consisted of ileal tissue. This TCR was recovered from an adult with Crohn's disease. The V call is TRBV5-1, the J call TRBJ1-1; D remains ambiguous. Written as DNA, the CDR3 is TGCGCCAGCAGCTTGGGTTCAGTGAACACTGAAGCTTTCTTT. It specifies CASSLGSVNTEAFF.